Shown below are 9 T cell receptor beta chains from a single sample sequenced in a study of blood T cell repertoires in COVID-19 (dated by TCRdb to 2018 to 2021). The library was made by the immunoSEQ multiplex PCR assay. The table comes from immuneACCESS by way of TCRdb, which keeps in-frame sequences with V and J called. Part of the clones is missing from these tables; in studies checked, under half for an unresolved V gene and the rest for unknown reasons. The sample includes some 290,000 clones, with 81% observed a single time. Roughly 2.9% of the sample is in the top ten clones. The source material was peripheral blood. These receptors all come from a woman aged 60-70 years with active or convalescent COVID-19.

The chain couples TRBV4-2 to TRBJ1-4; D unresolved. V lost 1 base, J lost 8 bases, and 8 bases lay in between. The length of the CDR3 is 13 residues. Germline assignment: CDR1 LGHNA and CDR2 YNFKEQ. The CDR3 here is CASSQARGEKLFF. The CDR3 coding sequence is TGTGCCAGCAGCCAAGCCCGGGGAGAAAAACTGTTTTTT.

V is TRBV19 and J is TRBJ1-5; TRBD1 agrees at 8 bases. The V segment lost 5 bases and the J segment 7 bases; nucleotides outside the gene matches: 10. This CDR3 spans 15 amino acids. The germline V gene encodes CDR1 LNHDA and CDR2 SQIVND (reference sequence). The CDR3 sequence is CASSFTTGGGQPQHF. For the CDR3, the DNA is TGTGCCAGTAGTTTTACTACAGGGGGGGGCCAGCCCCAGCATTTT.

The chain couples TRBV6-5 to TRBJ2-7; no clear D gene. Germline V gene data show CDR1 as MNHEY and CDR2 as SVGAGI. Between the trimmed V and J ends, which lost 0 bases and 10 bases, there was a span of 13 bases. This CDR3 region has 13 residues. CDR3 sequence reads: CASSYSRFRVQYF. The CDR3 nucleotides are TGTGCCAGCAGTTACTCGAGATTCCGGGTACAGTACTTC.

The chain has TRBV9 and TRBJ2-2; 8 nucleotides align to TRBD2. This CDR3 contains 16 residues. Germline CDR1 and CDR2: SGDLS and YYNGEE. The J segment lost 5 bases and the V segment lost 0 bases, leaving 6 bases of the junction unmatched. The DNA of the CDR3 is TGTGCCAGCAGCGTAGCGCCGGGGGGGCAAACCGGGGAGCTGTTTTTT. It yields the protein CASSVAPGGQTGELFF.

This chain joins TRBV6-5 and TRBJ1-1; maybe TRBD1 (6 bases). V was clipped by 4 bases and J by 1 base, with 10 bases between them. Per germline, CDR1 MNHEY and CDR2 SVGAGI. The CDR3 has 14 residues. The chain's CDR3 is CASSSGVRNTEAFF. Written as DNA, the CDR3 is TGTGCCAGCAGTTCAGGGGTGAGGAACACTGAAGCTTTCTTT.

V is TRBV7-6 and J is TRBJ2-2, with 10 bases aligning to TRBD2. The CDR3 spans 17 residues. Germline CDR1 reads SGHVS; CDR2 reads FNYEAQ. Germline trimming cut 1 base from V and 3 bases from J; bases unmatched to any gene: 5. The DNA of the CDR3 is TGTGCCAGCAGCTTAGAAGCGGGGGGGCCGTACACCGGGGAGCTGTTTTTT. Amino acid sequence: CASSLEAGGPYTGELFF. The full variable domain, with the rest looked up from reference TRBV7-6 and TRBJ2-2, is GAGVSQSPRYKVTKRGQDVALRCDPISGHVSLYWYRQALGQGPEFLTYFNYEAQQDKSGLPNDRFSAERPEGSISTLTIQRTEQRDSAMYRCASSLEAGGPYTGELFFGEGSRLTVL.

J is TRBJ1-1 and V is TRBV29-1; D uncertain. Germline CDR1 SQVTM, CDR2 ANQGSEA. The CDR3 loop spans 12 amino acids. Trimming took off 3 bases at V and 1 base at J, with 6 bases between the two ends. The CDR3 protein is CSVDRRNTEAFF. The CDR3 DNA sequence: TGCAGCGTTGATCGCAGGAACACTGAAGCTTTCTTT. The whole variable domain, remainder taken from reference TRBV29-1 and TRBJ1-1, is SAVISQKPSRDICQRGTSLTIQCQVDSQVTMMFWYRQQPGQSLTLIATANQGSEATYESGFVIDKFPISRPNLTFSTLTVSNMSPEDSSIYLCSVDRRNTEAFFGQGTRLTVV.

This clone was detected once. The chain is built from TRBV18 and TRBJ2-7; a weak D match, TRBD1 (6 bases). The V gene lost 2 bases and the J gene lost 2 bases, with 16 bases spanning the gap. The CDR3 loop spans 16 amino acids. CDR1 is KGHSH, CDR2 LQKENI, per germline. This CDR3 is CASSPYPRQGPYEQYF. The CDR3 bases are TGTGCCAGCTCACCATACCCCCGCCAGGGGCCCTACGAGCAGTACTTC.

CDR3 region: CSVTWTSGGAPGNTGELFF. In nucleotides, the CDR3 is TGCAGCGTTACCTGGACTAGCGGGGGGGCCCCTGGGAACACCGGGGAGCTGTTTTTT. V and J are TRBV29-1 and TRBJ2-2, with 15 bases fitting TRBD2. The V and J ends lost 5 bases and 1 base, in that order; junction bases with no gene match: 11. Germline V lookup: CDR1 SQVTM, CDR2 ANQGSEA. This CDR3 has 19 amino acids.